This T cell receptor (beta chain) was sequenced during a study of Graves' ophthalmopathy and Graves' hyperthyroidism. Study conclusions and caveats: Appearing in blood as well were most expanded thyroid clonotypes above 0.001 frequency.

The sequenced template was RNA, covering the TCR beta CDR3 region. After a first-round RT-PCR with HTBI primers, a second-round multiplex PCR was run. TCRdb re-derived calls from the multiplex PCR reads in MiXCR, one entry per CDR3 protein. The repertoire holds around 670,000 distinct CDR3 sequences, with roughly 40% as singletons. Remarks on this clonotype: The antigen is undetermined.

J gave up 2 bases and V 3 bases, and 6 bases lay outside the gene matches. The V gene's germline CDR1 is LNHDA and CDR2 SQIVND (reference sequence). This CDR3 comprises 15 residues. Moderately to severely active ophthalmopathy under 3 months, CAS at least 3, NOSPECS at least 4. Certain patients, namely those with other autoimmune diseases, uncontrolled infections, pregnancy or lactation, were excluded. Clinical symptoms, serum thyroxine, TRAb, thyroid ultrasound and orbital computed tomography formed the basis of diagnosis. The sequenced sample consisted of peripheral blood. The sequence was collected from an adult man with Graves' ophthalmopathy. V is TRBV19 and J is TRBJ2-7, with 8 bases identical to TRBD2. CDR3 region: CASSIAGRAAYEQYF. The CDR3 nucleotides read TGTGCCAGTAGTATCGCCGGGAGGGCCGCCTACGAGCAGTACTTC.